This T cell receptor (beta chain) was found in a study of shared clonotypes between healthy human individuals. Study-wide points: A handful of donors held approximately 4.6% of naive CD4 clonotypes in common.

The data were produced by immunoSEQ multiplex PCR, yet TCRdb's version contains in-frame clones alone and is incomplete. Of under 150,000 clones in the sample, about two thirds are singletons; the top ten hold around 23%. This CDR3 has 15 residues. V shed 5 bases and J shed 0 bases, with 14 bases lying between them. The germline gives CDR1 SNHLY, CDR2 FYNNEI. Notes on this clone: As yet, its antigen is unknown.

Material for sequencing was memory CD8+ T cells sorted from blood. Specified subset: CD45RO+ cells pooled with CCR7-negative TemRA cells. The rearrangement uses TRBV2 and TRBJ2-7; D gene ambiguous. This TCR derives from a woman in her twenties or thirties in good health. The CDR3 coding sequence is TGTGCCAGCAGTCCAAGCCGTTTTAGCTCCTACGAGCAGTACTTC. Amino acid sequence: CASSPSRFSSYEQYF.